A selection of T cell receptor beta chains follows, all from one sample in a study of blood T cell repertoires in COVID-19. Profiling relied on immunoSEQ multiplex PCR, and the TCRdb table lists in-frame clones only, not all of them. The sample gives a few hundred thousand clones, roughly 84% of which show up once; 4.2% is in the top ten. Sequenced sample: peripheral blood. The receptors come from a man aged 55 to 70 with acute or convalescent COVID-19. Both conserved end residues are part of each CDR3. The D gene is left open where the match is weak. Clone size, where shown, is once, few, many, or a class for clones that have expanded.

d_call	clone_size	j_call	v_call	cdr3_nt	cdr3_aa
TRBD2	.	TRBJ2-3	TRBV2	TGTGCCAGCAAATCTAGCGGGGTCACAGATACGCAGTATTTT	CASKSSGVTDTQYF
.	once	TRBJ1-3	TRBV28	TGTGCCAGCAGTTTAACTGCACGCGGAGCACCACGGGGTGACACCATATATTTT	CASSLTARGAPRGDTIYF
.	.	TRBJ1-1	TRBV6-1	TGTGCCAGCAGTGAAGAAGGGGGAAGGACTGAAGCTTTCTTT	CASSEEGGRTEAFF
TRBD2	once	TRBJ2-1	TRBV7-3	TGTGCCAGCAGCTTACCGTTCGCGGGGGGGCCTGGCTCCTACAATGAGCAGTTCTTC	CASSLPFAGGPGSYNEQFF
TRBD2	.	TRBJ2-1	TRBV20-1	TGCAGTGCTAGTAGCGGGGGCTACAATGAGCAGTTCTTC	CSASSGGYNEQFF
.	.	TRBJ2-1	TRBV5-8	TGTGCCAGCAGCTTGGCCCCCGCTAGATACAATGAGCAGTTCTTC	CASSLAPARYNEQFF
TRBD2	.	TRBJ2-3	TRBV2	TGTGCCACCTCAGAGGAGTCGGGAGGGGGTACGCAGTATTTT	CATSEESGGGTQYF
.	.	TRBJ2-7	TRBV28	TGTGCCAGCAGTTTCCCGGGACTTTTGAGCTCCTACGAGCAGTACTTC	CASSFPGLLSSYEQYF
TRBD1	.	TRBJ1-3	TRBV2	TGTGCCAGCGGGGGGACAGGGGGCTCTGGAAACACCATATATTTT	CASGGTGGSGNTIYF
TRBD2	.	TRBJ2-5	TRBV4-2	TGTGCCAGCAGCCAAGGGGCGGGAGTCGTGGAAGAGACCCAGTACTTC	CASSQGAGVVEETQYF
.	.	TRBJ2-1	TRBV2	TGTGCCAGCAGTGCCAGGGGTGTGGATGAGCAGTTCTTC	CASSARGVDEQFF
TRBD2	.	TRBJ2-7	TRBV28	TGTGCCAGCAGTTTATCCCCCACACTAGCGGGGGTATACGAGCAGTACTTC	CASSLSPTLAGVYEQYF
TRBD1	few	TRBJ1-2	TRBV27	TGTGCCAGCAGTCCCGCCGACAGGGGGATACATGGCTACACCTTC	CASSPADRGIHGYTF
.	.	TRBJ1-3	TRBV29-1	TGCAGCGTTGACGACAGCGCAGGAAACACCATATATTTT	CSVDDSAGNTIYF
TRBD2	.	TRBJ2-3	TRBV6-2/TRBV6-3	TGTGCCAGCAGTTACCCCAGGGCGGGAGCGGGGGATACGCAGTATTTT	CASSYPRAGAGDTQYF
TRBD2	.	TRBJ2-1	TRBV11-2	TGTGCCAGCAGCCCCCCGGGACTAGCGGGAATGAATGAGCAGTTCTTC	CASSPPGLAGMNEQFF
TRBD2	.	TRBJ2-1	TRBV4-1	TGCGCCAGCAGCCAAGTACTAGCGGGGGCCGCTGGGGATGAGCAGTTCTTC	CASSQVLAGAAGDEQFF
.	few	TRBJ2-7	TRBV28	TGTGCCAGCAGTTTAAAGGGGTACGAGCAGTACTTC	CASSLKGYEQYF
.	.	TRBJ1-1	TRBV6-1	TGTGCCAGCAGTGAATGGCAGGGCTCTGAAGCTTTCTTT	CASSEWQGSEAFF
.	.	TRBJ1-5	TRBV5-1	TGCGCCAGCAGCTTAGGGACACAGATCAATCAGCCCCAGCATTTT	CASSLGTQINQPQHF
TRBD1	.	TRBJ2-7	TRBV2	TGTGCCAGCAGCACACAGGGGATCCACGAGCAGTACTTC	CASSTQGIHEQYF
.	.	TRBJ2-2	TRBV5-1	TGCGCCAGCAGCTTGAGCGGCGTCGGGGAGCTGTTTTTT	CASSLSGVGELFF
.	.	TRBJ2-5	TRBV6-5	TGTGCCAGCGCGGGCTTCCAAGAGACCCAGTACTTC	CASAGFQETQYF
TRBD2	few	TRBJ2-5	TRBV19	TGTGCCAGTAGTACTCGGAGCGGGAGCGGGGCTCAAGAGACCCAGTACTTC	CASSTRSGSGAQETQYF
TRBD1	.	TRBJ1-4	TRBV2	TGTGCCAGCAGCAAAGACAGGGGTAATGAAAAACTGTTTTTT	CASSKDRGNEKLFF
TRBD1	.	TRBJ1-2	TRBV6-6	TGTGCCAGCAGTTTGGACAGGGTCTATGGCTACACCTTC	CASSLDRVYGYTF
TRBD2	.	TRBJ2-1	TRBV3-1/TRBV3-2	TGTGCCAGCAGCCATCCTCGACTAGCGGGTAACAATGAGCAGTTCTTC	CASSHPRLAGNNEQFF
.	.	TRBJ2-3	TRBV18	TGTGCCAGCTCACCCACTAGTTCTGATACGCAGTATTTT	CASSPTSSDTQYF
.	.	TRBJ2-6	TRBV5-8	TGTGCCAGCAGCCCTCTTAGGGGCTCCTTAAGCTCTGGGGCCAACGTCCTGACTTTC	CASSPLRGSLSSGANVLTF
TRBD1	.	TRBJ2-5	TRBV7-8	TGTGCCAGCAGCTTTCACAGGGGGACTGATCAAGAGACCCAGTACTTC	CASSFHRGTDQETQYF
TRBD1	once	TRBJ1-1	TRBV3-1/TRBV3-2	TGTGCCAGCAGCCTCCTTTTAACAGGGGCCACTGAAGCTTTCTTT	CASSLLLTGATEAFF
TRBD1	.	TRBJ2-7	TRBV5-1	TGCGCCAGCAGCTTCGGTGGGACAGGGTTGATCGAGCAGTACTTC	CASSFGGTGLIEQYF
.	.	TRBJ2-1	TRBV24-1	TGTGCCACCAGTGACACCAGGGCCAGTCAATACAATGAGCAGTTCTTC	CATSDTRASQYNEQFF
TRBD1	.	TRBJ1-1	TRBV6-5	TGTGCCATCCAGACAGGGTACACTGAAGCTTTCTTT	CAIQTGYTEAFF
TRBD1	.	TRBJ1-1	TRBV5-4	TGTGCCAGCAGCCGACAGGGGACACCGAACACTGAAGCTTTCTTT	CASSRQGTPNTEAFF
.	.	TRBJ2-1	TRBV5-6	TGTGCCAGCAGCTTGTATACAGGGTTGGCGGGTGAGCAGTTCTTC	CASSLYTGLAGEQFF
TRBD1	once	TRBJ1-1	TRBV11-2	TGTGCCAGCAGCCTTAGGACAGGGAACACTGAAGCTTTCTTT	CASSLRTGNTEAFF
.	.	TRBJ1-2	TRBV21-1	TGTGCCAGCAGCACCGGCGGGACAGGGGACCTCAACTATGGCTACACCTTC	CASSTGGTGDLNYGYTF
TRBD1	.	TRBJ1-3	TRBV4-2	TGTGCCAGCAGCCCAGCGCAGGGGGCGACTGGAAACACCATATATTTT	CASSPAQGATGNTIYF
.	.	TRBJ2-1	TRBV7-8	TGTGCCAGCAGCTTATGGGCGGGGTCCTACAATGAGCAGTTCTTC	CASSLWAGSYNEQFF
TRBD1	once	TRBJ1-5	TRBV10-1	TGCGCCAGCAGTGAAGAGGGGACAGGGTGGAAATATAGCAATCAGCCCCAGCATTTT	CASSEEGTGWKYSNQPQHF
TRBD1	.	TRBJ1-4	TRBV18	TGTGCCAGCTCACCACCTAAAGACAGGGCCCGTGAAAAACTGTTTTTT	CASSPPKDRAREKLFF
.	.	TRBJ2-7	TRBV6-5	TGTGCCAGCCGCAGTGGGGGCACGGGGGAGCAGTACTTC	CASRSGGTGEQYF